The rows below give T cell receptor beta chains drawn from one sample of a study of shared clonotypes between healthy human individuals. The protocol was immunoSEQ multiplex PCR, while the TCRdb copy is restricted to in-frame clones and leaves out a portion. The sample gives some 900,000 clones, 76% of which show up once; approximately 1.5% is in the top ten. Sequencing used memory CD4+ T cells sorted from blood. The receptors were gathered from a man aged 18 to 29 in good health. The CDR3 runs from the conserved cysteine through the conserved F or W. The order of the fields is D gene, V gene, clone size, J gene, CDR3 protein, CDR3 DNA. A D gene is named only where the DNA matches it firmly. The listing skips clone size in some rows; elsewhere it reads once, few, many or a size class.

.	TRBV5-1	few	TRBJ2-5	CASSAEGETQYF	TGCGCCAGCAGCGCCGAGGGAGAGACCCAGTACTTC
TRBD1	TRBV7-2	.	TRBJ1-1	CASSLGQGYTEAFF	TGTGCCAGCAGCTTGGGACAGGGTTACACTGAAGCTTTCTTT
.	TRBV28	few	TRBJ1-5	CASSPWDPYSNQPQHF	TGTGCCAGCAGTCCATGGGACCCGTATAGCAATCAGCCCCAGCATTTT
.	TRBV23-1	.	TRBJ2-1	CASSQSWGAQFF	TGCGCCAGCAGTCAATCTTGGGGAGCGCAGTTCTTC
.	TRBV27	few	TRBJ1-1	CASSPRTGGNTEAFF	TGTGCCAGCAGTCCCCGGACGGGGGGGAACACTGAAGCTTTCTTT
.	TRBV5-1	few	TRBJ2-2	CASSSGTRYGELFF	TGCGCCAGCAGCTCCGGGACACGGTACGGGGAGCTGTTTTTT
.	TRBV19	.	TRBJ1-2	CASSTGVGYTF	TGTGCCAGTAGTACCGGGGTGGGCTACACCTTC
.	TRBV7-2	.	TRBJ2-2	CASSTGELFF	TGTGCCAGCAGTACCGGGGAGCTGTTTTTT
.	TRBV21-1	.	TRBJ1-2	CASSKDGNNYGYTF	TGTGCCAGCAGCAAAGATGGCAACAACTATGGCTACACCTTC
.	TRBV5-1	.	TRBJ2-5	CASSLQGNRYQETQYF	TGCGCCAGCAGCTTACAAGGAAACAGGTACCAAGAGACCCAGTACTTC
.	TRBV25-1	.	TRBJ2-2	CATSGQGNTGELFF	TGTGCCACCTCGGGGCAGGGGAACACCGGGGAGCTGTTTTTT
.	TRBV30	.	TRBJ1-4	CALNSYHEKLFF	TGTGCCTTAAATTCGTATCATGAAAAACTGTTTTTT
.	TRBV5-4	.	TRBJ1-2	CASSSDGKYGYTF	TGTGCCAGCAGTTCGGACGGAAAGTATGGCTACACCTTC
TRBD2	TRBV18	once	TRBJ2-2	CASLRGGSNTGELFF	TGTGCCAGCTTGCGCGGGGGTTCGAACACCGGGGAGCTGTTTTTT
TRBD1	TRBV12-5	.	TRBJ2-6	CASAQGDSGANVLTF	TGTGCTAGTGCCCAGGGGGACTCTGGGGCCAACGTCCTGACTTTC
TRBD1	TRBV28	.	TRBJ1-1	CASSTAGGSGTEAFF	TGTGCCAGCAGCACAGCAGGGGGCTCAGGCACTGAAGCTTTCTTT
.	TRBV5-6	.	TRBJ1-2	CASSLGGASNNYGYTF	TGTGCCAGCAGCTTGGGAGGTGCCAGCAATAACTATGGCTACACCTTC
.	TRBV5-1	once	TRBJ2-2	CASSLGAVSTGELFF	TGCGCCAGCAGCTTGGGCGCAGTTTCCACCGGGGAGCTGTTTTTT
.	TRBV4-2	.	TRBJ1-1	CASSRDRSLNTEAFF	TGTGCCAGCAGCCGAGACAGGAGTCTGAACACTGAAGCTTTCTTT